This T cell receptor (beta chain) was retrieved from a study of blood T cell repertoires in COVID-19. Across the whole study: The study drew acute and convalescent COVID-19 samples from the United States, Italy and Spain. Sample material is recorded as cDNA or gDNA derived from T cells, B-cell-depleted T cells, or PBMCs.

Trimming shortened V by 0 bases and J by 8 bases, and 13 bases separated the two germline ends. CDR3 length: 14 amino acids. CDR1 LGHNA and CDR2 YSLEER come from the germline V gene. Original handling: The authors estimated nucleated cell counts from reference gene primer amplification. Assay used: immunoSEQ multiplex PCR; TCRdb lists only in-frame clones, some missing. V and J calls and clone size follow that table, whereas D and trimming were derived from the DNA. In the table there are approximately 150,000 clones, approximately 87% of which are singletons. The V call is TRBV4-3, the J call TRBJ1-2; possible D gene TRBD1, 5 bases. The TCR comes from a woman in her forties or fifties with active or convalescent COVID-19. The sequenced sample consisted of peripheral blood. As DNA, the CDR3 is TGCGCCAGCAGCCAAGATCGGGCAGGGATCGGCTACACCTTC. This sequence encodes CASSQDRAGIGYTF.